This is a list of T cell receptor beta chains from one sample in a study of Graves' ophthalmopathy and Graves' hyperthyroidism. TCRdb passed the multiplex PCR reads through MiXCR, listing each CDR3 protein once. The data hold hundreds of thousands of distinct CDR3 sequences, with less than 55% observed a single time. The sample consisted of peripheral blood. The receptors were gathered from an adult man with Graves' ophthalmopathy. Both conserved end residues are part of each CDR3. D genes are given only for firm matches. The size of a clone is reported for some rows only, either as once, few or many, or as a class for expanded clones.

V gene: TRBV12-3/TRBV12-4
J gene: TRBJ2-7
clone size: .
D gene: TRBD2
CDR3 DNA: TGTGCCAGCAGTTTACGACTAGCTACCTCCTACGAGCAGTACTTC
CDR3 protein: CASSLRLATSYEQYF

V gene: TRBV10-3
J gene: TRBJ1-2
clone size: .
D gene: .
CDR3 DNA: TGTGCCATCAGTGAGGCAGGGATTGGCTACACCTTC
CDR3 protein: CAISEAGIGYTF

V gene: TRBV4-1
J gene: TRBJ1-3
clone size: .
D gene: .
CDR3 DNA: TGCGCCAGCAGCCAAGACGAGGGCAGGAAGATCGGAAACACCATATATTTT
CDR3 protein: CASSQDEGRKIGNTIYF

V gene: TRBV7-6
J gene: TRBJ2-7
clone size: .
D gene: TRBD2
CDR3 DNA: TGTGCCAGCAGCCCTAGCGGGGGTGGCTCCTACGAGCAGTACTTC
CDR3 protein: CASSPSGGGSYEQYF

V gene: TRBV6-4
J gene: TRBJ1-5
clone size: .
D gene: TRBD1
CDR3 DNA: TGTGCCAGCAGAGCGGGACAGTTGGGGTTGCATTTT
CDR3 protein: CASRAGQLGLHF

V gene: TRBV7-3
J gene: TRBJ2-7
clone size: .
D gene: .
CDR3 DNA: TGTGCCAGCAGCTTATTAGAGTTTGGGGAGGGGGGGGTCTACGAGCAGTACTTC
CDR3 protein: CASSLLEFGEGGVYEQYF

V gene: TRBV29-1
J gene: TRBJ1-1
clone size: many
D gene: .
CDR3 DNA: TGCAGCGTTGAAGGAAACGGCCATGAAGCTTTCTTT
CDR3 protein: CSVEGNGHEAFF

V gene: TRBV19
J gene: TRBJ1-5
clone size: .
D gene: .
CDR3 DNA: TGTGCCAGTAGTACGCAGACAGGCCTGAATCAGCCCCAGCATTTT
CDR3 protein: CASSTQTGLNQPQHF

V gene: TRBV4-1
J gene: TRBJ1-2
clone size: .
D gene: TRBD1
CDR3 DNA: TGCGCCAGCAGCCAAGATCTCGCCAGGGGGCGTGGTGGCTACACCTTC
CDR3 protein: CASSQDLARGRGGYTF

V gene: TRBV27
J gene: TRBJ1-1
clone size: .
D gene: TRBD1
CDR3 DNA: TGTGCCAGCACCCTTATGACAGGGGATCACTCAGCTTTCTTT
CDR3 protein: CASTLMTGDHSAFF

V gene: TRBV4-1
J gene: TRBJ2-7
clone size: .
D gene: .
CDR3 DNA: TGCGCCAGCACCCCAAGGATGACAGGATCTACCTACGAGCAGTACTTC
CDR3 protein: CASTPRMTGSTYEQYF

V gene: TRBV29-1
J gene: TRBJ2-2
clone size: .
D gene: TRBD2
CDR3 DNA: TGCAGCGTTGGACTAGCGGTCTCCCCCGGGGAGCTGTTTTTT
CDR3 protein: CSVGLAVSPGELFF

V gene: TRBV12-3/TRBV12-4
J gene: TRBJ2-7
clone size: .
D gene: TRBD1
CDR3 DNA: TGTGCCAGCACCCCCAGCCCGGACAGGGCCGGCTACGAGCAGTACTTC
CDR3 protein: CASTPSPDRAGYEQYF

V gene: TRBV5-4
J gene: TRBJ2-7
clone size: .
D gene: TRBD2
CDR3 DNA: TGTGCCAGCAACTTGTTGGGAGGGATGACTAGCTCTTACGAGCAGTACTTC
CDR3 protein: CASNLLGGMTSSYEQYF

V gene: TRBV24-1
J gene: TRBJ2-3
clone size: .
D gene: TRBD2
CDR3 DNA: TGTGCCACCAATAGCGGGAGGGCAGATACGCAGTATTTT
CDR3 protein: CATNSGRADTQYF

V gene: TRBV20-1
J gene: TRBJ2-5
clone size: .
D gene: TRBD2
CDR3 DNA: TGCAGTGCCTCCGGGACTAGCACGGAGACTCAGTACTTC
CDR3 protein: CSASGTSTETQYF

V gene: TRBV7-9
J gene: TRBJ1-2
clone size: many
D gene: .
CDR3 DNA: TGTGCCAGCAGCTTAGCCGGGTCCCGCGGCTACACCTTC
CDR3 protein: CASSLAGSRGYTF

V gene: TRBV2
J gene: TRBJ1-4
clone size: .
D gene: .
CDR3 DNA: TGTGCCAGCAGCCAAGATTTACGTGGGAATGAAAAACTGTTTTTT
CDR3 protein: CASSQDLRGNEKLFF

V gene: TRBV7-8
J gene: TRBJ1-5
clone size: .
D gene: TRBD1
CDR3 DNA: TGTGCTAGAGACCGGGGGCAGGGGGGCAATCAGCCCCAGCATTTT
CDR3 protein: CARDRGQGGNQPQHF

V gene: TRBV24-1
J gene: TRBJ2-5
clone size: .
D gene: .
CDR3 DNA: TGTGCCACCGGCAAGGGGTACCAAGAGACCCAGTACTTC
CDR3 protein: CATGKGYQETQYF

V gene: TRBV19
J gene: TRBJ2-5
clone size: .
D gene: .
CDR3 DNA: TGTGCCAGTAGTATGCGGGGTCTGACCCAGTACTTC
CDR3 protein: CASSMRGLTQYF

V gene: TRBV29-1
J gene: TRBJ1-2
clone size: .
D gene: TRBD1
CDR3 DNA: TGCAGCGTTCCCCTGGGACAGGGCAACTATGGCTACACCTTC
CDR3 protein: CSVPLGQGNYGYTF

V gene: TRBV2
J gene: TRBJ2-7
clone size: few
D gene: TRBD1
CDR3 DNA: TGTGCCACCGGGACAGCCTACGAGCAGTACTTC
CDR3 protein: CATGTAYEQYF

V gene: TRBV29-1
J gene: TRBJ2-7
clone size: .
D gene: .
CDR3 DNA: TGCAGCGTTTCGTCAGGGGCGACCTACGAGCAGTACTTC
CDR3 protein: CSVSSGATYEQYF

V gene: TRBV2
J gene: TRBJ1-4
clone size: .
D gene: .
CDR3 DNA: TGTGCCAGCAGTGAGGGCCCAACCAATGAAAAACTGTTTTTT
CDR3 protein: CASSEGPTNEKLFF

V gene: TRBV5-1
J gene: TRBJ1-5
clone size: .
D gene: .
CDR3 DNA: TGCGCCAGCAGCGCGAATGGGGGTCGTCAGCCCCAGCATTTT
CDR3 protein: CASSANGGRQPQHF

V gene: TRBV24-1
J gene: TRBJ1-1
clone size: .
D gene: .
CDR3 DNA: TGTGCCACCAGTGTCCGGATCCGGGACACCGCTCAAAAAGCTTTCTTT
CDR3 protein: CATSVRIRDTAQKAFF

V gene: TRBV9
J gene: TRBJ2-2
clone size: .
D gene: .
CDR3 DNA: TGTGCCAGCACCCCGGACACCGGGGAGCTGTTTTTT
CDR3 protein: CASTPDTGELFF

V gene: TRBV12-3/TRBV12-4
J gene: TRBJ2-7
clone size: few
D gene: TRBD1
CDR3 DNA: TGTGCCAGCAGTACAGGGGTTCTGACGAACTACGAGCAGTACTTC
CDR3 protein: CASSTGVLTNYEQYF

V gene: TRBV7-8
J gene: TRBJ2-7
clone size: few
D gene: TRBD1
CDR3 DNA: TGTGCCAGCAGCTCTAATATCAGGGACAGGGGTCCGTACGAGCAGTACTTC
CDR3 protein: CASSSNIRDRGPYEQYF

V gene: TRBV7-2
J gene: TRBJ2-7
clone size: .
D gene: .
CDR3 DNA: TGTGCCAGCAGCCTGGGTCAACGGGGCGAGCAGTACTTC
CDR3 protein: CASSLGQRGEQYF

V gene: TRBV29-1
J gene: TRBJ2-5
clone size: .
D gene: TRBD1
CDR3 DNA: TGCAGCGTTACCCGGGACAGGGGAACCGGGGAGACCCAGTACTTC
CDR3 protein: CSVTRDRGTGETQYF

V gene: TRBV4-1
J gene: TRBJ1-6
clone size: .
D gene: .
CDR3 DNA: TGCGCCAGCAATCATGGAGGGGCTAGAGATTCACCCCTCCACTTT
CDR3 protein: CASNHGGARDSPLHF

V gene: TRBV19
J gene: TRBJ1-1
clone size: few
D gene: .
CDR3 DNA: TGTGCCAGTAGAAGAGGGGCGGACACTGAAGCTTTCTTT
CDR3 protein: CASRRGADTEAFF

V gene: TRBV9
J gene: TRBJ1-4
clone size: .
D gene: .
CDR3 DNA: TGTGCCAGCAGCTTAGTTGGGAGGTTGGATAATGAAAAACTGTTTTTT
CDR3 protein: CASSLVGRLDNEKLFF

V gene: TRBV12-3/TRBV12-4
J gene: TRBJ2-5
clone size: .
D gene: TRBD1
CDR3 DNA: TGTGCCAGCAGTGACCCCAGGGGGCTAGGTGAGACCCAGTACTTC
CDR3 protein: CASSDPRGLGETQYF

V gene: TRBV12-3/TRBV12-4
J gene: TRBJ2-7
clone size: .
D gene: TRBD1
CDR3 DNA: TGTGCCAGCAGCGCAGAACAGGGGTTCCCCTACGAGCAGTACTTC
CDR3 protein: CASSAEQGFPYEQYF

V gene: TRBV7-9
J gene: TRBJ2-7
clone size: .
D gene: .
CDR3 DNA: TGTGCCAGCAGCAAGGGCAGGGAGGACGAGCAGTACTTC
CDR3 protein: CASSKGREDEQYF

V gene: TRBV9
J gene: TRBJ1-6
clone size: few
D gene: .
CDR3 DNA: TGTGCCAGCAGCGTTCAACAGGCCCCCTATAATTCACCCCTCCACTTT
CDR3 protein: CASSVQQAPYNSPLHF

V gene: TRBV5-6
J gene: TRBJ1-2
clone size: .
D gene: .
CDR3 DNA: TGTGCCAGCAGCTTGTCTAAGGGACTGCCTGGCTACACCTTC
CDR3 protein: CASSLSKGLPGYTF

V gene: TRBV24-1
J gene: TRBJ2-5
clone size: few
D gene: TRBD1
CDR3 DNA: TGTGCCACCAGTGACTGGACAGGGGCGGGGGAGACCCAGTACTTC
CDR3 protein: CATSDWTGAGETQYF

V gene: TRBV7-9
J gene: TRBJ1-2
clone size: .
D gene: .
CDR3 DNA: TGTGCCAGCAGCTGGCAGGGTAATAACTATGGCTACACCTTC
CDR3 protein: CASSWQGNNYGYTF

V gene: TRBV11-2
J gene: TRBJ1-2
clone size: few
D gene: .
CDR3 DNA: TGTGCCAGCAGCACCATCCCAGGGAAACCTAACTATGGCTACACCTTC
CDR3 protein: CASSTIPGKPNYGYTF

V gene: TRBV5-1
J gene: TRBJ1-1
clone size: .
D gene: .
CDR3 DNA: TGCGCCAGCAGCTTGACGGGAGCTGAAGCTTTCTTT
CDR3 protein: CASSLTGAEAFF

V gene: TRBV29-1
J gene: TRBJ2-7
clone size: few
D gene: .
CDR3 DNA: TGCAGCGTTGAAGATCCAGGGGCCTACGAGCAGTACTTC
CDR3 protein: CSVEDPGAYEQYF

V gene: TRBV4-1
J gene: TRBJ1-1
clone size: few
D gene: .
CDR3 DNA: TGCGCCAGCAGCCAAGGAGAAACGAACACTGAAGCTTTCTTT
CDR3 protein: CASSQGETNTEAFF

V gene: TRBV6-5
J gene: TRBJ1-2
clone size: .
D gene: TRBD1
CDR3 DNA: TGTGCCAGCAGTTACGGGGACAGCAGCTATGGCTACACCTTC
CDR3 protein: CASSYGDSSYGYTF

V gene: TRBV20-1
J gene: TRBJ1-5
clone size: .
D gene: TRBD1
CDR3 DNA: TGCAGTGCTAGGCAGGGGGCTAATCAGCCCCAGCATTTT
CDR3 protein: CSARQGANQPQHF